This entry lists 30 T cell receptor beta chains sequenced from one sample in a study of T cells in Graves' hyperthyroidism and ophthalmopathy (dated by TCRdb to about 2019). The library was made by multiplex PCR. Sequencer: Illumina HiSeq 2000. Amplification of TCR beta CDR3 regions was carried out from RNA transcripts. The first round of RT-PCR for the TCR CDR3 was performed with the HTBI primer set and the Qiagen OneStep RT-PCR kit. The public reads were reanalyzed by TCRdb: fastp trimming at Q25, MiXCR alignment, in-frame beta chains only. Rows matching on CDR3 protein sequence are summarized as one entry with the most common DNA and genes. Counted in this sample were approximately 600,000 distinct CDR3 sequences; about 17% of them appeared once. The ten top clones hold approximately 3.8% of the sample. The sequenced sample consisted of blood. The source of these receptors is a woman in her 30s with Graves' hyperthyroidism.

This clonotype was detected only a few times. This chain uses TRBV25-1 with TRBJ1-5; possibly TRBD1 for D (6 bases). In germline, CDR1 is MGHDK, CDR2 SYGVNS. The CDR3 extends over 17 amino acids. Trimming stripped 11 bases from V and 2 bases from J, with 25 bases between. CDR3 residues: CAYSSNRVVRGNQPQHF. Here the CDR3 DNA reads TGTGCCTACTCCTCTAACAGGGTTGTTCGGGGCAATCAGCCCCAGCATTTT.

This clonotype appeared many times. The gene calls are TRBV7-8 and TRBJ2-1, with D possibly being TRBD1 (6 bases). V lost 3 bases and J lost 8, with 14 bases in between. CDR3 size: 14 residues. Germline V CDR1 and CDR2: SGHVS, FQNEAQ. The DNA of the CDR3 is TGTGCCAGCAGCTTGGCAGGGGTATATTATGAGCAGTTCTTC. Its translation is CASSLAGVYYEQFF.

A few counts support this clonotype. The genes are TRBV29-1 and TRBJ1-4; D ambiguous. This CDR3 is 11 amino acids long. Germline V gives CDR1 SQVTM, CDR2 ANQGSEA. V lost 5 bases to trimming and J lost 7 bases, with 8 bases between them. The chain's CDR3 is CSVREGEKLFF. The CDR3 nucleotides read TGCAGCGTTCGGGAGGGTGAAAAACTGTTTTTT.

J is TRBJ2-3 and V is TRBV30; a possible D gene is TRBD1 (6 bases). The ends were cut back, 8 bases at V and 4 bases at J, with 13 bases in the middle. Germline CDR1 reads GTSNPN; CDR2 reads SVGIG (reference sequence). The CDR3 totals 12 residues. CDR3 sequence (DNA): TGTGCCCAGGGGTCTGGATCAGATACGCAGTATTTT. Its protein is CAQGSGSDTQYF.

This clonotype was counted only a few times. The chain couples TRBV5-8 to TRBJ1-1, with 7 nucleotides matching TRBD1. The CDR3 consists of 15 residues. With 4 bases clipped from V and 4 bases from J, the junction kept 10 bases outside the gene matches. Germline assignment: CDR1 SGHTS and CDR2 YDEGEE. CDR3 DNA: TGTGCCAGCAGCCCCCGGGACAGAGGGAGCACTGAAGCTTTCTTT. Its protein is CASSPRDRGSTEAFF.

This clonotype was counted at least ten times. The CDR3 nucleotides are TGTGCCAGCAGTTTACTCAGGAATTACTACGAGCAGTACTTC. Its translation: CASSLLRNYYEQYF. The rearrangement uses TRBV28 and TRBJ2-7; D call uncertain. The CDR3 has 14 residues. In germline, CDR1 is MDHEN, CDR2 SYDVKM. With 2 bases removed from V and 3 bases from J, the gap between germline ends came to 11 bases.

Ten or more counts support this clonotype. This sequence joins TRBV18 and TRBJ2-2; D not resolved. Germline V gene sequence: CDR1 KGHSH, CDR2 LQKENI. The CDR3 extends over 12 amino acids. Trimming pared 8 bases from V and 0 bases from J, leaving 4 bases between. CDR3 nucleotides: TGTGCCAGCAGCACGAACACCGGGGAGCTGTTTTTT. Encoded protein: CASSTNTGELFF.

The gene calls are TRBV5-1 and TRBJ2-6; D call uncertain. V lost 1 base, J lost 0 bases, and 17 bases lay in between. The germline CDR1 and CDR2 sequences are SGHRS and YFSETQ. The CDR3 has 19 amino acids. In DNA form, the CDR3 reads TGCGCCAGCAGCTTGACTCCCGGAATTCTCCCCTCTGGGGCCAACGTCCTGACTTTC. Its translation: CASSLTPGILPSGANVLTF.

The CDR3 coding sequence is TGTGCCAGCAGCCAAGGCCCCAGCCGCCTCTATGGCTACACCTTC. Its translation is CASSQGPSRLYGYTF. This chain links TRBV3-1 with TRBJ1-2, with D uncertain. The CDR3 has 15 residues. CDR1 is LGHDT, CDR2 YNNKEL, per germline (reference sequence). V gave up 1 base and J gave up 4 bases, with 13 bases separating them.

At least ten counts were recorded for this clonotype. The genes are TRBV27 and TRBJ2-3; TRBD2 aligns across 16 bases. The germline CDR1 and CDR2 sequences are MNHEY and SMNVEV (reference sequence). The CDR3 loop spans 19 amino acids. The trim removed 2 bases at V and 5 bases at J, leaving 10 bases unmatched. CDR3 sequence: CASSLGAGTSGRAEDTQYF. CDR3 bases: TGTGCCAGCAGTTTAGGGGCCGGGACTAGCGGGAGGGCCGAAGATACGCAGTATTTT.

This clonotype was seen many times. This chain links TRBV2 with TRBJ1-4; no reliable D call. The CDR3 runs to 15 residues. The V gene lost 0 bases and the J gene lost 8 bases, with 13 bases spanning the gap. Looked up from germline, CDR1 is SNHLY and CDR2 is FYNNEI. The CDR3 DNA reads as TGTGCCAGCAGTGAAGCGCTTACAGAGACGGAAAAACTGTTTTTT. Amino acid sequence: CASSEALTETEKLFF.

This clonotype has a count of ten or more. The rearrangement links TRBV3-1 to TRBJ1-1; D is unclear. V gave up 2 bases and J gave up 8 bases, with 6 bases separating them. There are 11 residues in the CDR3. Germline V lookup: CDR1 LGHDT, CDR2 YNNKEL (reference sequence). CDR3 amino acids: CASSQTGEAFF. The CDR3 nucleotides read TGTGCCAGCAGCCAAACCGGAGAAGCTTTCTTT.

Many counts were recorded for this clonotype. The J gene is TRBJ2-5, the V gene TRBV28; D possibly uses TRBD1 or TRBD2 (6 bases each). The CDR3 loop spans 13 amino acids. V lost 1 base and J lost 5, with 8 bases in between. CDR1 MDHEN and CDR2 SYDVKM come from the germline V gene. The CDR3: CASSLSGAETQYF. In DNA form, the CDR3 reads TGTGCCAGCAGTTTATCGGGGGCCGAGACCCAGTACTTC.

This clonotype was counted only a few times. The V call is TRBV6-1, the J call TRBJ2-3; D is perhaps TRBD2 (5 bases). The CDR3 runs to 13 residues. V was cut by 6 bases and J by 7 bases, with 14 bases left in between. Per the germline V gene, CDR1 is MNHNS and CDR2 is SASEGT. The CDR3 DNA reads TGTGCCAGCAGCCGGACTCCCCGGTATACGCAGTATTTT. As protein: CASSRTPRYTQYF.

This clonotype has a count of ten or more. The chain employs TRBV20-1 and TRBJ2-5; 7 positions agree with TRBD2. The CDR3 length is 15 residues. Germline values: CDR1 DFQATT, CDR2 SNEGSKA (reference sequence). V was clipped by 6 bases and J by 5 bases; unmatched bases: 15. In DNA form, the CDR3 reads TGCAGTGCCCAGAGGGGAGGGGCGATCGGGGAGACCCAGTACTTC. Its translation is CSAQRGGAIGETQYF.

This clonotype appeared a few times. A much larger clone differs from this one at a single base, so this may be a read error. Given the absence of the conserved phenylalanine or tryptophan at the CDR3 end, a read error is likely. J is TRBJ2-7 and V is TRBV7-2; D not resolved. Germline CDR1 and CDR2: SGHTA and FQGNSA. V was clipped by 2 bases and J by 2 bases, with 13 bases between them. The CDR3 has 15 amino acids. Here the CDR3 reads CASSLSSGRTYEQYL. The DNA for the CDR3 is TGTGCCAGCAGCTTATCTAGTGGACGTACCTACGAGCAGTACCTC.

This chain joins TRBV12-3 or TRBV12-4 and TRBJ2-7; D could derive from TRBD1 or TRBD2 (5 bases each). This CDR3 spans 14 amino acids. V lost 3 bases to trimming and J lost 5 bases, with 14 bases between them. The CDR3 DNA is TGTGCCAGCAGTTTGGGTAGTGGGACCCACGAGCAGTACTTC. It is translated as CASSLGSGTHEQYF.

The gene calls are TRBV30 and TRBJ1-5, with D perhaps matching TRBD1 (6 bases). Germline loops: CDR1 GTSNPN, CDR2 SVGIG (reference sequence). The length of the CDR3 is 13 residues. V lost 3 bases and J 11 bases, leaving 17 bases between the germline ends. The CDR3 nucleotides are TGTGCCTGGAGGTCTGGGGGCAAGCAGGCCCAGCATTTT. Protein sequence: CAWRSGGKQAQHF.

This clonotype was counted at least ten times. CDR3 residues: CASSLDLGGNSRPDTQYF. Written as DNA, the CDR3 is TGCGCCAGCAGCTTGGATCTAGGAGGGAACAGCCGTCCAGATACGCAGTATTTT. The V call is TRBV5-1, the J call TRBJ2-3; possible D gene TRBD2, 6 bases. Trimming took 0 bases from V and 4 from J, leaving 21 bases between them. This CDR3 has 18 residues. Germline V gene data show CDR1 as SGHRS and CDR2 as YFSETQ.

Many counts were recorded for this clonotype. This chain links TRBV20-1 with TRBJ2-7; 13 nucleotides match TRBD2. Germline CDR1 reads DFQATT; CDR2 reads SNEGSKA (reference sequence). With V trimmed by 4 bases and J by 0 bases, 3 bases remained unmatched. The CDR3 is 15 amino acids. CDR3 sequence: CSANRLAGGSYEQYF. For the CDR3, the DNA is TGCAGTGCTAATCGACTAGCGGGAGGCTCCTACGAGCAGTACTTC.

The chain recombines TRBV4-1 with TRBJ2-7; 11 positions agree with TRBD2. The trim removed 0 bases at V and 3 bases at J, leaving 4 bases unmatched. There are 16 residues in the CDR3. Germline CDR1 reads MGHRA; CDR2 reads YSYEKL. The CDR3: CASSQDLGTSGYEQYF. The DNA of the CDR3 is TGCGCCAGCAGCCAAGATTTAGGGACTAGCGGCTACGAGCAGTACTTC.

This clonotype was detected a few times. This chain connects TRBV20-1 to TRBJ2-1; either TRBD1 or TRBD2 may fit D (5 bases each). This CDR3 is 14 amino acids long. Per germline, CDR1 DFQATT and CDR2 SNEGSKA (reference sequence). V lost 3 bases and J 12 bases, leaving 21 bases between the germline ends. The CDR3: CSASPGTATTGQFF. As DNA, the CDR3 is TGCAGTGCTAGCCCCGGGACGGCCACGACGGGGCAGTTCTTC.

This clonotype was seen at least ten times. The chain has TRBV28 and TRBJ2-7, with TRBD2 identical over 7 bases. The junction had 10 bases not matched to a gene; V was cut back by 4 bases and J by 7 bases. Germline V gene lookup returns CDR1 MDHEN and CDR2 SYDVKM. The CDR3 is 14 residues long. The CDR3: CASSWWEGLREQYF. Written as DNA, the CDR3 is TGTGCCAGCAGTTGGTGGGAGGGCCTAAGAGAGCAGTACTTC.

This sequence joins TRBV15 and TRBJ2-3, with D uncertain. From germline, CDR1 is LNHNV and CDR2 YYDKDF (reference sequence). The CDR3 runs to 12 residues. V was cut by 9 bases and J by 4 bases, with 11 bases left in between. The CDR3 protein is CATGVWADTQYF. CDR3 coding DNA: TGTGCCACGGGTGTCTGGGCAGATACGCAGTATTTT.

This clonotype was counted many times. The chain joins TRBV18 to TRBJ2-3, with D unresolved. There are 14 residues in the CDR3. V shed 9 bases and J shed 0 bases, with 13 bases lying between them. Germline assignment: CDR1 KGHSH and CDR2 LQKENI. CDR3 DNA: TGTGCCAGTGCCCGGCGGAGTAGCACAGATACGCAGTATTTT. This sequence encodes CASARRSSTDTQYF.

The chain carries TRBV4-3 and TRBJ2-7; no firm D call. The germline gives CDR1 LGHNA, CDR2 YSLEER. V dropped 1 base and J dropped 4 bases, with 8 bases sitting between them. The CDR3 runs to 13 residues. In nucleotides, the CDR3 is TGCGCCAGCAGCCAAGTGGGCAAATACGAGCAGTACTTC. Amino acid sequence: CASSQVGKYEQYF.

This clonotype occurred many times. The chain joins TRBV7-9 to TRBJ2-5, with TRBD2 matching 7 bases. Germline loops: CDR1 SEHNR, CDR2 FQNEAQ (reference sequence). V trimming: 1 base; J trimming: 3 bases; junction bases outside the gene matches: 2. The CDR3 contains 14 residues. In nucleotides, the CDR3 is TGTGCCAGCAGCTTAGGGGAGGGAAAAGAGACCCAGTACTTC. It encodes CASSLGEGKETQYF. The variable domain in full, completed from reference TRBV7-9 and TRBJ2-5, reads DTGVSQNPRHKITKRGQNVTFRCDPISEHNRLYWYRQTLGQGPEFLTYFQNEAQLEKSRLLSDRFSAERPKGSFSTLEIQRTEQGDSAMYLCASSLGEGKETQYFGPGTRLLVL.

CDR3 protein: CSARGGLAGENIQYF. CDR3 in DNA: TGCAGCGCACGGGGCGGCTTGGCGGGGGAAAACATTCAGTACTTC. V is TRBV29-1 and J is TRBJ2-4; 7 nucleotides align to TRBD2. Trimming removed 7 bases from V and 5 bases from J; junction bases left unmatched: 14. Germline V gives CDR1 SQVTM, CDR2 ANQGSEA. This CDR3 is built from 15 residues. Using reference TRBV29-1 and TRBJ2-4 for the parts outside the CDR3, the full variable domain is SAVISQKPSRDICQRGTSLTIQCQVDSQVTMMFWYRQQPGQSLTLIATANQGSEATYESGFVIDKFPISRPNLTFSTLTVSNMSPEDSSIYLCSARGGLAGENIQYFGAGTRLSVL.

Notes on this clonotype: A much larger clone is a single base away; this may be a read error. J is TRBJ1-2 and V is TRBV7-2, with D perhaps TRBD1 (6 bases). The CDR3 length is 15 residues. In germline, CDR1 is SGHTA, CDR2 FQGNSA. V dropped 5 bases and J dropped 2 bases, with 15 bases sitting between them. The DNA of the CDR3 is TGTGCCAGCAGCATGGACAGTCCTTTGAACTATGGCTACACCTTC. Translating it yields CASSMDSPLNYGYTF.

This clonotype was counted at least ten times. The gene calls are TRBV2 and TRBJ2-4; D perhaps matches TRBD2 (6 bases). This CDR3 is 13 amino acids long. Trimming stripped 4 bases from V and 5 bases from J, with 9 bases between. CDR1 and CDR2 from the germline V gene are SNHLY and FYNNEI. The CDR3 is CASSGLVENIQYF. CDR3 nucleotide sequence: TGTGCCAGCAGTGGACTAGTCGAAAACATTCAGTACTTC.